This T cell receptor beta chain is from a study of T cell clonality in common variable immunodeficiency. This clone was counted many times. What it binds is not known. The CDR3 end falls 3 residues outside the read, so it is completed with the germline J gene. Assay: immunoSEQ multiplex PCR; the TCRdb copy retains only in-frame clones and omits some. The sample holds 30,000 to 40,000 clones, and no clone turns up only once. V lost 2 bases to trimming and J lost 0 bases; unmatched junction nucleotides: 6. Germline V lookup: CDR1 MNHNS, CDR2 SASEGT. The CDR3 loop spans 16 amino acids. Patients and controls were mostly of Caucasian heritage. Whole-study results and caveats: Compared with healthy controls, CVID subjects showed increased TCRbeta clonality, mostly in about a third.

V gene TRBV6-1 combines with J gene TRBJ1-2; 7 bases align to TRBD1. The source of this sequence is a person aged 18 to 75 in good health. The sample was peripheral blood mononuclear cells. The sequenced part of the CDR3 DNA is TGTGCCAGCAGTGAATATCGGGGACAGCCTAACTATGGC. This gives the protein CASSEYRGQPNYG. The CDR3 as a whole reads CASSEYRGQPNYGYTF.